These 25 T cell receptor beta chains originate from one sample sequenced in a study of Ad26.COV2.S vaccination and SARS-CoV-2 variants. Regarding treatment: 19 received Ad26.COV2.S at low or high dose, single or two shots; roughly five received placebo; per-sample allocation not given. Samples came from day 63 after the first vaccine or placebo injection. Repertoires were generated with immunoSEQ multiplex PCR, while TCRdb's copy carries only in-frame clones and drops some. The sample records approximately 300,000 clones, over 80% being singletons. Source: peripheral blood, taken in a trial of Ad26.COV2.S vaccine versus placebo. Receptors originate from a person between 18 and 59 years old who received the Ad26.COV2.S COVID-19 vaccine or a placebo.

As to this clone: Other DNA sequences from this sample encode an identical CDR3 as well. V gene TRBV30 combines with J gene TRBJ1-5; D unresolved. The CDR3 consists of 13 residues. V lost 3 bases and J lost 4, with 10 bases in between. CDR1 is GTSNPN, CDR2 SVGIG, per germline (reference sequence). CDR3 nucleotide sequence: TGTGCCTGGAGCGTTGATGGGAATCAGCCCCAGCATTTT. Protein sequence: CAWSVDGNQPQHF.

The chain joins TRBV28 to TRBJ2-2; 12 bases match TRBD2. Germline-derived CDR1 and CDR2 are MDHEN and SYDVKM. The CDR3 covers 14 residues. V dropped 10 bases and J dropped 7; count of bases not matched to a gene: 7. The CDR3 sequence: CATSSGGAGGELFF. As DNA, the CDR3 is TGTGCCACTTCTAGCGGGGGGGCCGGCGGGGAGCTGTTTTTT.

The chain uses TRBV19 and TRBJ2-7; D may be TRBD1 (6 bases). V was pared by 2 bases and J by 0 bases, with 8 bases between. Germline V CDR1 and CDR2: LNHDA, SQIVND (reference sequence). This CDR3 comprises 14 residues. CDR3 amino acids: CASSITGSSYEQYF. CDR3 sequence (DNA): TGTGCCAGTAGTATAACAGGGAGCTCCTACGAGCAGTACTTC. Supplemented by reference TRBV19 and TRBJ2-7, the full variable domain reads DGGITQSPKYLFRKEGQNVTLSCEQNLNHDAMYWYRQDPGQGLRLIYYSQIVNDFQKGDIAEGYSVSREKKESFPLTVTSAQKNPTAFYLCASSITGSSYEQYFGPGTRLTVT.

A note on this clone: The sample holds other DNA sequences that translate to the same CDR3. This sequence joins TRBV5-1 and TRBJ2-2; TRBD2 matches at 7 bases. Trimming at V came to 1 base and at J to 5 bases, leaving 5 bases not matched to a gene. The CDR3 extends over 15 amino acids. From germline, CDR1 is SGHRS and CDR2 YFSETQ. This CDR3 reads CASSLPGGGTGELFF. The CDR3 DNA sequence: TGCGCCAGCAGCTTGCCGGGAGGCGGGACCGGGGAGCTGTTTTTT.

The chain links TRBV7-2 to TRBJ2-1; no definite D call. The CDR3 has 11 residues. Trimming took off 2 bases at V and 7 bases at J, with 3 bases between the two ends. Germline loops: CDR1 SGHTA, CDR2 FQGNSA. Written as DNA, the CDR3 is TGTGCCAGCAGCTTACGGAATGAGCAGTTCTTC. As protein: CASSLRNEQFF. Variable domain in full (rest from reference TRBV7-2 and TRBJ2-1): GAGVSQSPSNKVTEKGKDVELRCDPISGHTALYWYRQSLGQGLEFLIYFQGNSAPDKSGLPSDRFSAERTGGSVSTLTIQRTQQEDSAVYLCASSLRNEQFFGPGTRLTVL.

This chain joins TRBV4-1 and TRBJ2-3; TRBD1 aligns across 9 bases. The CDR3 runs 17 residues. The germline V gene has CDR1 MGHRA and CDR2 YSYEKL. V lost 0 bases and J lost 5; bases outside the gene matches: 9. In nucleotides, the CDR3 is TGCGCCAGCAGCCAAGATTCGTTACAGGGGGCACGAGATACGCAGTATTTT. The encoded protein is CASSQDSLQGARDTQYF.

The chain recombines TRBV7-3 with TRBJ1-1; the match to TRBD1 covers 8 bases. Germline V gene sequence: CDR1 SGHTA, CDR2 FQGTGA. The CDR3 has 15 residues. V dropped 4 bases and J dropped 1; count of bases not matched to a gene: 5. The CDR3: CASSSPDRGNTEAFF. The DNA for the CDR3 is TGTGCCAGCAGCTCGCCCGACAGGGGGAACACTGAAGCTTTCTTT.

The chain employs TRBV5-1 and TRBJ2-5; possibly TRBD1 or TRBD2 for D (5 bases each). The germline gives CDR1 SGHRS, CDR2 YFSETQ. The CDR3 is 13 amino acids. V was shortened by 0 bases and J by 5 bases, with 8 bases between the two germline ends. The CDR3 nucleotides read TGCGCCAGCAGCTTGGGAGGGGTGGAGACCCAGTACTTC. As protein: CASSLGGVETQYF.

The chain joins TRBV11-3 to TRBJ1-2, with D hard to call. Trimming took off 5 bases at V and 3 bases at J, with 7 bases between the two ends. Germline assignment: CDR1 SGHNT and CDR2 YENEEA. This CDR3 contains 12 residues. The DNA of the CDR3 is TGTGCCAGCAGCCCCTCAGACTATGGCTACACCTTC. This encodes CASSPSDYGYTF. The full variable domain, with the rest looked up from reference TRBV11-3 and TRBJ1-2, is EAGVVQSPRYKIIEKKQPVAFWCNPISGHNTLYWYLQNLGQGPELLIRYENEEAVDDSQLPKDRFSAERLKGVDSTLKIQPAELGDSAVYLCASSPSDYGYTFGSGTRLTVV.

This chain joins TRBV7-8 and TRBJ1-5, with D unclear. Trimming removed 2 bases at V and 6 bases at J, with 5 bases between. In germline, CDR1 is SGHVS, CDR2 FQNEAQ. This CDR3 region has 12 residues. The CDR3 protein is CASSLSRQPQHF. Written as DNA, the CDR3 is TGTGCCAGCAGCTTATCCCGTCAGCCCCAGCATTTT.

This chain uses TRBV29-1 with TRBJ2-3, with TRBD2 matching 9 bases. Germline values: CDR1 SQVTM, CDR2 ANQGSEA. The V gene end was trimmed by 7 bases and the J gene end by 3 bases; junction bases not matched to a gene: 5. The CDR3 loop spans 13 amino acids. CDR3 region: CSAELAGTDTQYF. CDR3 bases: TGCAGCGCCGAGCTAGCGGGGACAGATACGCAGTATTTT.

As DNA, the CDR3 is TGTGCCAGCAGTTTCAGGGTTCTATCCAACACCATATATTTT. It yields the protein CASSFRVLSNTIYF. The chain uses TRBV28 and TRBJ1-3; tentative D call: TRBD1 (5 bases). Germline V CDR1 and CDR2: MDHEN, SYDVKM. The V end was cut by 3 bases, the J end by 7 bases, with 13 bases between. The CDR3 loop spans 14 amino acids.

This CDR3 is CATRDRQGASETQYF. DNA for the CDR3: TGTGCCACCAGAGATCGGCAGGGGGCGAGTGAGACCCAGTACTTC. The chain has TRBV24-1 and TRBJ2-5, with 8 bases fitting TRBD1. Germline V CDR1 and CDR2: KGHDR, SFDVKD. The CDR3 totals 15 residues. The V segment lost 7 bases and the J segment 5 bases; nucleotides outside the gene matches: 11.

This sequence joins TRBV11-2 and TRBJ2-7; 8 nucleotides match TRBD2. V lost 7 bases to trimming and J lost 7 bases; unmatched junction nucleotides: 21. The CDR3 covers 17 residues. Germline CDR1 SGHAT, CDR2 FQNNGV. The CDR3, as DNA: TGTGCCAGCATCCCTCCCGGACTAGCCCTCGCTGGGGGAGAGCAGTACTTC. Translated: CASIPPGLALAGGEQYF.

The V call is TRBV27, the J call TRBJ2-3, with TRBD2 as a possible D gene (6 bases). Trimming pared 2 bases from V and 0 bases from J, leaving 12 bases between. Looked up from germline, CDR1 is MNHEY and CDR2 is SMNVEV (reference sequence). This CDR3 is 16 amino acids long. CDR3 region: CASSLIRDSSTDTQYF. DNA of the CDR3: TGTGCCAGCAGTTTAATTCGGGACTCTAGCACAGATACGCAGTATTTT.

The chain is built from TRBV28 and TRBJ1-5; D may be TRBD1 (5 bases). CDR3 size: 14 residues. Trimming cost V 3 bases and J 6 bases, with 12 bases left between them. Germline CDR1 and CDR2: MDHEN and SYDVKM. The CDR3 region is CASSFPQGTQPQHF. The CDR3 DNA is TGTGCCAGCAGTTTTCCTCAGGGAACTCAGCCCCAGCATTTT. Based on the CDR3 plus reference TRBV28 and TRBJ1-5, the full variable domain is DVKVTQSSRYLVKRTGEKVFLECVQDMDHENMFWYRQDPGLGLRLIYFSYDVKMKEKGDIPEGYSVSREKKERFSLILESASTNQTSMYLCASSFPQGTQPQHFGDGTRLSIL.

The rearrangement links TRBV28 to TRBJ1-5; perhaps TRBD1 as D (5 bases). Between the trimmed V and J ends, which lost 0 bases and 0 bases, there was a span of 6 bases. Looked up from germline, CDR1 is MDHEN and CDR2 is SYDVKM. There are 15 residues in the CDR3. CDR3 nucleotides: TGTGCCAGCAGTTTATGGACAGATAGCAATCAGCCCCAGCATTTT. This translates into CASSLWTDSNQPQHF.

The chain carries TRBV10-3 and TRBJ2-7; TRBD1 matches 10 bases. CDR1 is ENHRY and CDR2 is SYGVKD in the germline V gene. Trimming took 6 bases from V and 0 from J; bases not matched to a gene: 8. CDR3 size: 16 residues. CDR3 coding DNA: TGTGCCATCAGACCCGGGACAGGGGATATCTCCTACGAGCAGTACTTC. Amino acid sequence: CAIRPGTGDISYEQYF.

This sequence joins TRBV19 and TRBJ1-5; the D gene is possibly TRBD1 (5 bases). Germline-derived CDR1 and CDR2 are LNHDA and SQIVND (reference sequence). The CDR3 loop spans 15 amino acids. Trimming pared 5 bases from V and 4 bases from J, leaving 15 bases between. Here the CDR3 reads CASSQKGFQNQPQHF. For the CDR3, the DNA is TGTGCCAGTAGTCAAAAGGGGTTCCAGAATCAGCCCCAGCATTTT.

Here the CDR3 reads CASSLGSAQETQYF. CDR3 DNA sequence: TGTGCCAGCAGCTTAGGTTCAGCCCAAGAGACCCAGTACTTC. This sequence joins TRBV7-3 and TRBJ2-5, with no clear D. The V and J ends lost 2 bases and 1 base respectively, with 8 bases between them. The CDR3 has 14 residues. Germline CDR1 and CDR2: SGHTA and FQGTGA.

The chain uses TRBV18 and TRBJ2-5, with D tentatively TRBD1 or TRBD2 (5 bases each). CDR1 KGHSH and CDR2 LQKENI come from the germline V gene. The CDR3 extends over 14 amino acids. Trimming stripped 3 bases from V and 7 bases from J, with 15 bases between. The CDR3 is CASSPPARGATQYF. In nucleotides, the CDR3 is TGTGCCAGCTCACCCCCGGCAAGGGGAGCGACCCAGTACTTC. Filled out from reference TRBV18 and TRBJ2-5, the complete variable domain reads NAGVMQNPRHLVRRRGQEARLRCSPMKGHSHVYWYRQLPEEGLKFMVYLQKENIIDESGMPKERFSAEFPKEGPSILRIQQVVRGDSAAYFCASSPPARGATQYFGPGTRLLVL.

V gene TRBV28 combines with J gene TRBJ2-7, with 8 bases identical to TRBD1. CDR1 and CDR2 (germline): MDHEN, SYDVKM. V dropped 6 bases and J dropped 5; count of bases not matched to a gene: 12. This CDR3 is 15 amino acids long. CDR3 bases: TGTGCCAGCAGGAAACTAGGACAGGGCATAGACGAGCAGTACTTC. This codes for CASRKLGQGIDEQYF.

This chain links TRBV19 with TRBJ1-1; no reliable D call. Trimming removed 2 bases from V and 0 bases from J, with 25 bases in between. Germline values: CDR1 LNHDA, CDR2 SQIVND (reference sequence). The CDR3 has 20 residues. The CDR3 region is CASSIRGGGFSSNLNTEAFF. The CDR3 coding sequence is TGTGCCAGTAGTATACGAGGTGGAGGGTTCTCCTCCAATTTGAACACTGAAGCTTTCTTT.

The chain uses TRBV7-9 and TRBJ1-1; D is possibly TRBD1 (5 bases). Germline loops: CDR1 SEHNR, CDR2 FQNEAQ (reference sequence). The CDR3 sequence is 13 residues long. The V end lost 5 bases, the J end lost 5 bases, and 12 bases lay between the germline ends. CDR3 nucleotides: TGTGCCAGCAGCCTAGGGGCAAAAACTGAAGCTTTCTTT. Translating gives CASSLGAKTEAFF.

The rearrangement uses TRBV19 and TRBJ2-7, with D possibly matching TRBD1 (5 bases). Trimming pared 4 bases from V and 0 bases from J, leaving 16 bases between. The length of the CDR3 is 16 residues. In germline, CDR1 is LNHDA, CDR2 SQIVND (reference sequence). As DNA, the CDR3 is TGTGCCAGTAGTACCTCAGGGTCCCTATCCTCCTACGAGCAGTACTTC. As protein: CASSTSGSLSSYEQYF. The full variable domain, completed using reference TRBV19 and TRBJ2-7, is DGGITQSPKYLFRKEGQNVTLSCEQNLNHDAMYWYRQDPGQGLRLIYYSQIVNDFQKGDIAEGYSVSREKKESFPLTVTSAQKNPTAFYLCASSTSGSLSSYEQYFGPGTRLTVT.